This entry lists 12 T cell receptor beta chains sequenced from one sample in a study of blood T cell repertoires in COVID-19. Profiling relied on immunoSEQ multiplex PCR, and the TCRdb table lists in-frame clones only, not all of them. This table has under 300,000 clones, approximately 85% appearing once. Sequences were obtained from peripheral blood. These receptors all come from a man aged 45-65 years with acute or convalescent COVID-19.

The chain recombines TRBV6-5 with TRBJ1-2, with TRBD1 identical over 7 bases. CDR3 size: 12 residues. The V segment lost 4 bases and the J segment 7 bases; nucleotides outside the gene matches: 3. Germline CDR1 is MNHEY and CDR2 is SVGAGI. CDR3 region: CASSSTGSGYTF. DNA of the CDR3: TGTGCCAGCAGTTCGACAGGGTCTGGCTACACCTTC.

This chain connects TRBV5-1 to TRBJ2-1; a possible D gene is TRBD2 (6 bases). Germline V CDR1 and CDR2: SGHRS, YFSETQ. The CDR3 consists of 16 residues. V was cut by 1 base and J by 9 bases, with 20 bases left in between. CDR3 sequence (DNA): TGCGCCAGCAGCTTGACTCCGCTCGGGGGTGGAGGTGAGCAGTTCTTC. As protein: CASSLTPLGGGGEQFF.

Many counts were recorded for this clone. This chain joins TRBV6-6 and TRBJ2-7; 7 bases line up with TRBD2. CDR1 MNHNY and CDR2 SVGAGI come from the germline V gene (reference sequence). The CDR3 covers 16 residues. The junction had 8 bases not matched to a gene; V was cut back by 0 bases and J by 3 bases. CDR3 loop: CASSYSGGRSGYEQYF. As DNA, the CDR3 is TGTGCCAGCAGTTACTCGGGCGGGAGATCCGGCTACGAGCAGTACTTC.

The genes are TRBV2 and TRBJ1-5; a possible D gene is TRBD1 (5 bases). CDR3 length equals 13 residues. V was trimmed by 8 bases and J by 5 bases, leaving 13 bases between them. Germline V gene lookup returns CDR1 SNHLY and CDR2 FYNNEI. The CDR3 loop is CASGVRGDQPQHF. In nucleotides, the CDR3 is TGTGCCAGCGGGGTTAGGGGTGATCAGCCCCAGCATTTT.

The chain joins TRBV5-1 to TRBJ2-1; a weak D match, TRBD1 (6 bases). CDR1 and CDR2 (germline): SGHRS, YFSETQ. The CDR3 loop spans 15 amino acids. The V gene lost 0 bases and the J gene lost 4 bases, with 11 bases spanning the gap. CDR3 bases: TGCGCCAGCAGCTTGGGGGCAGGGGCGTACAATGAGCAGTTCTTC. Amino acids: CASSLGAGAYNEQFF.

The chain is built from TRBV6-2 or TRBV6-3 and TRBJ1-1, with 9 bases lining up with TRBD1. The trim removed 5 bases at V and 1 base at J, leaving 8 bases unmatched. Germline V gene data show CDR1 as MNHEY and CDR2 as SVGEGT. CDR3 length: 16 amino acids. CDR3 bases: TGTGCCAGCAGTCACGGACAGGGGCGAACGAACACTGAAGCTTTCTTT. Protein: CASSHGQGRTNTEAFF.

The DNA of the CDR3 is TGCGCCAGCAGCCTGGGTGGGGGGGCTTTTTACGAGCAGTACTTC. Translating it yields CASSLGGGAFYEQYF. This sequence joins TRBV5-1 and TRBJ2-7, with a possible D match to TRBD2 (7 bases). The germline V gene encodes CDR1 SGHRS and CDR2 YFSETQ. The CDR3 totals 15 residues. Trimming pared 4 bases from V and 4 bases from J, leaving 18 bases between.

The chain joins TRBV7-9 to TRBJ2-2, with TRBD1 as a possible D gene (6 bases). The ends were cut back, 9 bases at V and 2 bases at J, with 16 bases in the middle. The CDR3 consists of 15 residues. The V gene's germline CDR1 is SEHNR and CDR2 FQNEAQ (reference sequence). CDR3 amino acids: CASPTGRINTGELFF. As DNA, the CDR3 is TGTGCCAGTCCGACAGGAAGGATTAACACCGGGGAGCTGTTTTTT.

The chain carries TRBV28 and TRBJ1-4; tentatively, D is TRBD1 (6 bases). Trimming took off 9 bases at V and 3 bases at J, with 29 bases between the two ends. The germline V gene encodes CDR1 MDHEN and CDR2 SYDVKM. This CDR3 comprises 19 residues. CDR3 protein: CASKAGVGAQIYPNEKLFF. CDR3 in DNA: TGTGCCAGTAAGGCGGGGGTGGGGGCACAAATATATCCTAATGAAAAACTGTTTTTT.

The gene calls are TRBV5-1 and TRBJ2-2; possible D gene TRBD2, 5 bases. V was cut by 4 bases and J by 2 bases, with 6 bases left in between. Germline-derived CDR1 and CDR2 are SGHRS and YFSETQ. The CDR3 totals 13 residues. The CDR3 coding sequence is TGCGCCAGCAGCGGAGGAAACACCGGGGAGCTGTTTTTT. It encodes CASSGGNTGELFF.

The table lists this clone with many counts. This chain links TRBV9 with TRBJ2-5; 15 nucleotides align to TRBD2. After removal of 4 bases from V and 2 bases from J, the junction contained 6 bases not matched to a gene. CDR1 is SGDLS, CDR2 YYNGEE, per germline. There are 17 residues in the CDR3. As DNA, the CDR3 is TGTGCCAGCAGCCCCGGGACTAGCGGGGGGCTTCAAGAGACCCAGTACTTC. This translates into CASSPGTSGGLQETQYF.

The V gene is TRBV2, the J gene TRBJ1-4; a possible D gene is TRBD1 (6 bases). This CDR3 region has 14 residues. V gave up 5 bases and J gave up 4 bases, with 11 bases separating them. CDR1 SNHLY and CDR2 FYNNEI come from the germline V gene. The CDR3 DNA follows: TGTGCCAGCAGTCTACAGGGACGTAATGAAAAACTGTTTTTT. It codes for CASSLQGRNEKLFF.